These 2 T cell receptor beta chains originate from one sample sequenced in a study of cytomegalovirus exposure and HLA in healthy donors. In the PCR, 60 Vbeta and 13 Jbeta primers were used. Method: immunoSEQ multiplex PCR; TCRdb's copy keeps in-frame clones and lacks some. The table shows roughly 100,000 clones, with around 82% occurring only once. The sample was PBMCs. The receptors originated from a young woman in good health and CMV-seropositive.

The chain links TRBV11-2 to TRBJ2-7; D not certain. CDR1 is SGHAT, CDR2 FQNNGV, per germline. The germline V and J ends were trimmed by 4 bases and 1 base, with 14 bases remaining between them. The CDR3 has 15 amino acids. DNA of the CDR3: TGTGCCAGCAGCTCTTCAGGCCCGCTATCCTACGAGCAGTACTTC. Residues: CASSSSGPLSYEQYF.

V and J are TRBV5-8 and TRBJ1-5; 11 bases line up with TRBD1. This CDR3 has 16 amino acids. The germline V gene has CDR1 SGHTS and CDR2 YDEGEE. V was pared by 5 bases and J by 0 bases, with 4 bases of the junction left unmatched. This chain's CDR3 is CASRWDRGSSNQPQHF. DNA of the CDR3: TGTGCCAGCAGGTGGGACAGGGGGTCTAGCAATCAGCCCCAGCATTTT. Combining the CDR3 with reference TRBV5-8 and TRBJ1-5 gives the whole variable domain EAGVTQSPTHLIKTRGQQATLRCSPISGHTSVYWYQQALGLGLQFLLWYDEGEERNRGNFPPRFSGRQFPNYSSELNVNALELEDSALYLCASRWDRGSSNQPQHFGDGTRLSIL.